This TCR beta chain originates from a study of T cells in Graves' hyperthyroidism and ophthalmopathy. RNA transcripts gave rise to amplified TCR beta CDR3 regions. With the HTBI primer set, the TCR CDR3 went through a first round of RT-PCR. TCRdb re-called the multiplex PCR reads with MiXCR, one entry per CDR3 protein. The sample contains approximately 400,000 distinct CDR3 sequences, approximately 15% of which appear only once. This clonotype has more than one count but fewer than ten. This TCR was sampled from a man aged 25 to 45 with Graves' hyperthyroidism that later progressed to Graves' ophthalmopathy. Sequencing was carried out using blood.

The CDR3, as DNA: TGTGCCAGCAGTGGCTATCCGGGACAGGATCTCTACGAGCAGTACTTC. It specifies CASSGYPGQDLYEQYF. The chain is built from TRBV6-5 and TRBJ2-7; 8 bases match TRBD1. After removal of 5 bases from V and 3 bases from J, the junction contained 12 bases not matched to a gene. CDR3 size: 16 residues. Germline-derived CDR1 and CDR2 are MNHEY and SVGAGI.